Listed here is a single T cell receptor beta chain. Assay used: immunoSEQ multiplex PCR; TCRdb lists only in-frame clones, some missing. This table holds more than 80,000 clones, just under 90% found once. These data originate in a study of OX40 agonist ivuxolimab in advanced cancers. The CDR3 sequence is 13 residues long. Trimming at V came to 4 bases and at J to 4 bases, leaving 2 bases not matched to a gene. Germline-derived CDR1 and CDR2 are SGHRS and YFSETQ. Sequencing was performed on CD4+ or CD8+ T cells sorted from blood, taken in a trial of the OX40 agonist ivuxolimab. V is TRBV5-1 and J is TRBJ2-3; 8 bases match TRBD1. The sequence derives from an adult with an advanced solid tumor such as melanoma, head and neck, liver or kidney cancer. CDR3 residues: CASSEQGADTQYF. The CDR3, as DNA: TGCGCCAGCAGCGAACAGGGGGCAGATACGCAGTATTTT. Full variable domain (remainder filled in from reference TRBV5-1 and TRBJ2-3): KAGVTQTPRYLIKTRGQQVTLSCSPISGHRSVSWYQQTPGQGLQFLFEYFSETQRNKGNFPGRFSGRQFSNSRSEMNVSTLELGDSALYLCASSEQGADTQYFGPGTRLTVL.